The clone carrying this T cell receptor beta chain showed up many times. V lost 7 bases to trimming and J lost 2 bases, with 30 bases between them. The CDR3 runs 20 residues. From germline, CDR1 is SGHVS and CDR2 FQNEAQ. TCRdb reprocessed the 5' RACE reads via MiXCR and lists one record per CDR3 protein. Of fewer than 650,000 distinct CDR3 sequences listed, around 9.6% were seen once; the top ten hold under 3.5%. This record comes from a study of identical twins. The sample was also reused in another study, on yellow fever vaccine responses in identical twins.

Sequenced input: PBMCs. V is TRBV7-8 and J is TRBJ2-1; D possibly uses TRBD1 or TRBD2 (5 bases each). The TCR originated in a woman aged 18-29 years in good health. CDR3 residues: CASTSASGTNTPGPYNEQFF. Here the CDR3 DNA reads TGTGCCAGCACCTCCGCGTCCGGGACGAACACCCCCGGACCCTACAATGAGCAGTTCTTC.